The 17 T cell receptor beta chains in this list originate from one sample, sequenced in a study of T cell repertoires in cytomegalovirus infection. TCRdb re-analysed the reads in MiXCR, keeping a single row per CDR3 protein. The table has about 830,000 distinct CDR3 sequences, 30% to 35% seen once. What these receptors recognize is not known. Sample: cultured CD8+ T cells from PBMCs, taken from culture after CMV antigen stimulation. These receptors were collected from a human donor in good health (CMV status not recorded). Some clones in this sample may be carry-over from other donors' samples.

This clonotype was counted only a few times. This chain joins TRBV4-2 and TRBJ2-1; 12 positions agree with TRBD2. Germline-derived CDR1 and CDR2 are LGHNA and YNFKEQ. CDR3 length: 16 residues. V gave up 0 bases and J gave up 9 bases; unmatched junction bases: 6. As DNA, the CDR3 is TGTGCCAGCAGCCAAGAAACCCTAGCGGGGGGGGGTGAGCAGTTCTTC. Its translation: CASSQETLAGGGEQFF.

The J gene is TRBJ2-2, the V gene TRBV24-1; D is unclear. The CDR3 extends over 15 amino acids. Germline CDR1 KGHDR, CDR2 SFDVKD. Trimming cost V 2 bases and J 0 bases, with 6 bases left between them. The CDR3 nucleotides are TGTGCCACCAGTGATTCATACACGAACACCGGGGAGCTGTTTTTT. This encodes CATSDSYTNTGELFF.

CDR3 amino acids: CATSDFYTGTSSYNEQFF. The CDR3 nucleotides are TGTGCCACCAGTGATTTTTATACCGGGACAAGCTCCTACAATGAGCAGTTCTTC. The V call is TRBV24-1, the J call TRBJ2-1, with TRBD1 as a possible D gene (6 bases). Germline CDR1 reads KGHDR; CDR2 reads SFDVKD. Between the trimmed V and J ends, which lost 1 base and 0 bases, there was a span of 15 bases. The CDR3 spans 18 residues.

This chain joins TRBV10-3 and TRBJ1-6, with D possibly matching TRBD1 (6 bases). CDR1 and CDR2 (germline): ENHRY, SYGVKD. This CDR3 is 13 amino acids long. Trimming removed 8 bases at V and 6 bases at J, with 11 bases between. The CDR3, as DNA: TGTGCCATCCACGGAGGGGGTAATTCACCCCTCCACTTT. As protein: CAIHGGGNSPLHF.

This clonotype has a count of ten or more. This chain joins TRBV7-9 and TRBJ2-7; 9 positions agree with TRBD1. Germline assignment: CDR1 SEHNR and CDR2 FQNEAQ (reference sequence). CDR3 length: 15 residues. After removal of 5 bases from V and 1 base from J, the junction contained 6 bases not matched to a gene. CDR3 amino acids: CASSGPGQGSYEQYV. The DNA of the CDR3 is TGTGCCAGCAGCGGTCCGGGACAGGGATCCTACGAGCAGTACGTC.

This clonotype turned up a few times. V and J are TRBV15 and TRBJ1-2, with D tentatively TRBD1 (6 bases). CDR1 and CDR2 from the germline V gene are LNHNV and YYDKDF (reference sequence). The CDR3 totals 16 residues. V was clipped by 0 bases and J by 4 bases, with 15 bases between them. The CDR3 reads CATSRDLGRGAYGYTF. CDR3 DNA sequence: TGTGCCACCAGCAGAGATCTCGGCAGGGGCGCCTATGGCTACACCTTC.

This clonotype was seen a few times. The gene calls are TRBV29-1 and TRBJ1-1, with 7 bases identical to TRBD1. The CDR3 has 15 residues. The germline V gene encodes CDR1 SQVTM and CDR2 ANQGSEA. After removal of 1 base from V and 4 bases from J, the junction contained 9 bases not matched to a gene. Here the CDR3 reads CSVEVQGTRGTEAFF. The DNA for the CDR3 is TGCAGCGTTGAAGTACAGGGGACTCGAGGCACTGAAGCTTTCTTT.

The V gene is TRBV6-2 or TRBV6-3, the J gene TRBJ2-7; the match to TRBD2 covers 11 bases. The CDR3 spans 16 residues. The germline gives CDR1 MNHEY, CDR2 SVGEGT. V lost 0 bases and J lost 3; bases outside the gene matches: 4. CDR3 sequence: CASSYSTSGGHYEQYV. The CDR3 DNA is TGTGCCAGCAGTTACTCAACTAGCGGGGGCCACTACGAGCAGTACGTC.

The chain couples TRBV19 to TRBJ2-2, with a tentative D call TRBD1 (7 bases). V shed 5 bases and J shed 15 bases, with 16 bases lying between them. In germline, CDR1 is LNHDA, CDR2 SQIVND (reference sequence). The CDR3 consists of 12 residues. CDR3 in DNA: TGTGCCAGTAGTCACCAGGGGGGAAAGGTGTTTTTT. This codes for CASSHQGGKVFF.

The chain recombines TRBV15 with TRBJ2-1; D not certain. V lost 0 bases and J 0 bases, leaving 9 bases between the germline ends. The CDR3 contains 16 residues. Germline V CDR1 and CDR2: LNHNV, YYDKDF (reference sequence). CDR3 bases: TGTGCCACCAGCAGAGAGGCATCGAGCTCCTACAATGAGCAGTTCTTC. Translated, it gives CATSREASSSYNEQFF.

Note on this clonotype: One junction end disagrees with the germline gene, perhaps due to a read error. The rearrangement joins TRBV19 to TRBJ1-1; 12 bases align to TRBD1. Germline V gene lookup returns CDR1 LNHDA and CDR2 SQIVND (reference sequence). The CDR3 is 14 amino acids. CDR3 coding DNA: TGTGCCACCGGGACAGGGGGCTATGTGACTGAAGCTTACTTT. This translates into CATGTGGYVTEAYF.

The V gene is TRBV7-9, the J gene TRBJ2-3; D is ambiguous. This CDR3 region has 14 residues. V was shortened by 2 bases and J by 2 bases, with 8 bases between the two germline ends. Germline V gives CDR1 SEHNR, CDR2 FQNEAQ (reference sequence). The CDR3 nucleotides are TGTGCCAGCAGCTTATACGCCCCCACAGATACGCAGTATTTT. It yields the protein CASSLYAPTDTQYF.

CDR3 sequence reads: CASSSVAEISYEQYF. The CDR3 coding sequence is TGTGCCAGCAGCTCTGTAGCGGAGATCTCCTACGAGCAGTACTTC. This chain joins TRBV7-2 and TRBJ2-7; D may be TRBD2 (6 bases). The germline V gene has CDR1 SGHTA and CDR2 FQGNSA. This CDR3 contains 15 residues. The germline V and J ends were trimmed by 4 bases and 0 bases, with 13 bases remaining between them.

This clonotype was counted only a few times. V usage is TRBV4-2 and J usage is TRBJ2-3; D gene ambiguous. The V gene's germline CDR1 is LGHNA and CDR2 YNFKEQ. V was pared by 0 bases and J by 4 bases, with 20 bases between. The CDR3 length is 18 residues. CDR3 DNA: TGTGCCAGCAGCCAAGAAATCTATTCGGGTCCCCGCCCAGATACGCAGTATTTT. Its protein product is CASSQEIYSGPRPDTQYF.

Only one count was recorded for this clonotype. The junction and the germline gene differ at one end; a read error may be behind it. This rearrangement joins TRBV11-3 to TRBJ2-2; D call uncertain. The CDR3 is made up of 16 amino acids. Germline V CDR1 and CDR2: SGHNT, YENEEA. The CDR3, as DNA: TGTGCCAACAGCTCCCGACCCGGCCCGAACACCGGGGAGCTGTTTTTT. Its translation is CANSSRPGPNTGELFF. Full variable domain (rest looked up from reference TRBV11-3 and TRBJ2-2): EAGVVQSPRYKIIEKKQPVAFWCNPISGHNTLYWYLQNLGQGPELLIRYENEEAVDDSQLPKDRFSAERLKGVDSTLKIQPAELGDSAVYLCANSSRPGPNTGELFFGEGSRLTVL.

DNA of the CDR3: TGTGCCAGCAGTTTAGGGGGGACTAGCGCAGATACGCAGTATTTT. Translation: CASSLGGTSADTQYF. The chain combines TRBV27 with TRBJ2-3; 10 nucleotides align to TRBD2. The CDR3 sequence is 15 residues long. Trimming at V came to 2 bases and at J to 4 bases, leaving 3 bases not matched to a gene. Germline CDR1 and CDR2: MNHEY and SMNVEV (reference sequence).

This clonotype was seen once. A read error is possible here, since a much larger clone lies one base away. The DNA of the CDR3 is TGTGCCAGCAGTGAAAGTGATTTAAGGGCAGGTCAGTCCCAGCATTTT. Translation gives CASSESDLRAGQSQHF. The chain employs TRBV6-1 and TRBJ1-5; no definite D call. CDR1 and CDR2 (germline): MNHNS, SASEGT. The CDR3 is 16 residues long.